Listed here are 4 T cell receptor beta chains from one sample, sequenced in a study of chemoradiotherapy in HPV16-positive cancers. Clones were sequenced by immunoSEQ multiplex PCR, and TCRdb holds only the in-frame ones, with some missing. The sample includes over 750 clones, 85% to 90% of them seen just once. Material: tumor tissue, obtained from a patient who underwent chemoradiotherapy. All receptors derive from a human donor with HPV-associated anogenital cancer.

The chain combines TRBV19 with TRBJ1-5; 10 bases are a match to TRBD1. CDR3 length: 15 residues. CDR1 and CDR2 from the germline V gene are LNHDA and SQIVND (reference sequence). V gave up 5 bases and J gave up 5 bases; unmatched junction bases: 6. The CDR3 spells CASSADGQGDQPQHF. For the CDR3, the DNA is TGTGCCAGTAGTGCCGACGGACAGGGGGATCAGCCCCAGCATTTT.

The CDR3 sequence is CASRGLAGVYNEQFF. CDR3 in DNA: TGTGCCTCCAGGGGACTAGCGGGGGTTTACAATGAGCAGTTCTTC. The rearrangement uses TRBV7-9 and TRBJ2-1; the match to TRBD2 covers 14 bases. With 11 bases clipped from V and 4 bases from J, the junction kept 7 bases outside the gene matches. The CDR3 sequence is 15 residues long. Looked up from germline, CDR1 is SEHNR and CDR2 is FQNEAQ (reference sequence).

The CDR3 region is CASSLGRGSYF. The CDR3, as DNA: TGTGCCAGCAGCTTGGGGCGGGGGAGTTATTTT. The chain links TRBV5-6 to TRBJ2-3; 7 positions agree with TRBD2. V dropped 0 bases and J dropped 15; count of bases not matched to a gene: 4. The CDR3 runs to 11 residues. Germline V CDR1 and CDR2: SGHDT, YYEEEE.

The chain carries TRBV4-1 and TRBJ2-5; 9 bases are a match to TRBD2. V shed 4 bases and J 4 bases; nucleotides not matched to a gene: 4. The length of the CDR3 is 14 residues. CDR1 is MGHRA and CDR2 is YSYEKL in the germline V gene. In DNA, the CDR3 is TGCGCCAGCAGCCCCGGGACTAGCATAGAGACCCAGTACTTC. This codes for CASSPGTSIETQYF.